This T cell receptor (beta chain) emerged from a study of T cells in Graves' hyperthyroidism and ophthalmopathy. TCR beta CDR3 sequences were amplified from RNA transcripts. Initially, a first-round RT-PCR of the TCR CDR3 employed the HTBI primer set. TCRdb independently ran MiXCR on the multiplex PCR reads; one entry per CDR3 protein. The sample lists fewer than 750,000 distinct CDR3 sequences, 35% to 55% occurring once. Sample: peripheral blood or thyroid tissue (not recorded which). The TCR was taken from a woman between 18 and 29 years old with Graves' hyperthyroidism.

The CDR3 reads CSVELRAGETQYF. Written as DNA, the CDR3 is TGCAGCGTTGAATTGAGGGCCGGGGAGACCCAGTACTTC. This chain connects TRBV29-1 to TRBJ2-5; D is possibly TRBD2 (5 bases). V lost 2 bases and J lost 5, with 12 bases in between. The CDR3 is 13 residues long. In germline, CDR1 is SQVTM, CDR2 ANQGSEA.